The 5 T cell receptor beta chains below come from one sample, sequenced in a study of neoadjuvant anti-PD-1 for oral cavity cancer listed by TCRdb under 2021. The library was generated by the immunoSEQ multiplex PCR assay. Here the immuneACCESS table is served through TCRdb, limited to in-frame sequences with V and J called. Missing clones are a known gap in these copies; in checked studies unresolved V genes cover under half, and the rest lacks a known reason. The sample data list around 13,000 clones, and around two thirds of these were observed just once. Of the sample, about 2% is held by the ten largest clones. The sample's time point label is to be understood as: before neoadjuvant nivolumab. The source was PBMCs, collected before nivolumab (anti-PD-1) treatment. The source of these receptors is a person between 40 and 79 years old with oral cavity squamous cell carcinoma.

The rearrangement uses TRBV7-8 and TRBJ2-3, with a possible D match to TRBD2 (6 bases). The V gene lost 5 bases and the J gene lost 3 bases, with 21 bases spanning the gap. The germline V gene has CDR1 SGHVS and CDR2 FQNEAQ. The CDR3 is made up of 17 amino acids. The CDR3 sequence: CASSNFGRSWGTDTQYF. CDR3 sequence (DNA): TGTGCCAGCAGCAATTTTGGGAGGAGCTGGGGAACAGATACGCAGTATTTT.

The chain has TRBV6-1 and TRBJ2-2, with D uncertain. The CDR3 contains 10 residues. Trimming took off 10 bases at V and 4 bases at J, with 4 bases between the two ends. Germline CDR1 MNHNS, CDR2 SASEGT. Here the CDR3 reads CATFTGELFF. The CDR3 bases are TGTGCCACTTTCACCGGGGAGCTGTTTTTT.

V usage is TRBV18 and J usage is TRBJ2-3, with 9 bases that match TRBD1. V was pared by 3 bases and J by 4 bases, with 5 bases of the junction left unmatched. This CDR3 is built from 15 residues. CDR1 is KGHSH, CDR2 LQKENI, per germline. CDR3 nucleotides: TGTGCCAGCTCACCCAACAGGGGGCAGGCAGATACGCAGTATTTT. It encodes CASSPNRGQADTQYF.

This rearrangement joins TRBV5-1 to TRBJ1-3; possibly TRBD1 for D (5 bases). The CDR3 is made up of 16 amino acids. Germline lookup yields CDR1 SGHRS and CDR2 YFSETQ. With 1 base removed from V and 2 bases from J, the gap between germline ends came to 13 bases. The CDR3 here is CASSLSIGRAGNTIYF. The CDR3 DNA sequence: TGCGCCAGCAGCTTGAGTATCGGCAGGGCTGGAAACACCATATATTTT.

V gene TRBV6-1 combines with J gene TRBJ2-3; 9 bases are a match to TRBD2. CDR3 size: 15 residues. CDR1 and CDR2 from the germline V gene are MNHNS and SASEGT. The V and J ends lost 2 bases and 6 bases, in that order; junction bases with no gene match: 6. CDR3 sequence reads: CASSESRGGFDTQYF. CDR3 nucleotide sequence: TGTGCCAGCAGTGAATCGCGGGGGGGCTTCGATACGCAGTATTTT.